This is a list of T cell receptor beta chains from one sample in a study of radiotherapy plus CTLA-4 blockade in lung cancer. The data were produced by immunoSEQ multiplex PCR, yet TCRdb's version contains in-frame clones alone and is incomplete. The sample has some 110,000 clones, just under 80% seen once. This sample comprised peripheral blood, obtained from a patient treated with radiotherapy plus ipilimumab. The source of these receptors is a human donor with non-small cell lung cancer who had a partial response to radiotherapy plus ipilimumab. Each CDR3 is given without its conserved first and last residue.

>TRBJ1-1|TRBV21-1
ASSKRGGSEAF
>TRBJ2-1|TRBV28
ASSPGLFYNEQF
>TRBJ2-2|TRBV28
ASSLCGDSDCTGELF
>TRBJ1-4|TRBV28
ASSRGEKLF
>TRBJ2-3|TRBV27
ASSRRPGREALGDTQY
>TRBJ1-1|TRBV6-5
ASGETGGLLTEAF
>TRBJ2-7|TRBV7-2
ASSSTGSHEQY
>TRBJ2-2|TRBV5-4
ASSLEKHPGELF
>TRBJ2-5|TRBV7-9
ASSPRRTGARETQY
>TRBJ2-1|TRBV4-2
ASSQAPTPGLAGAQHNEQF
>TRBJ2-1|TRBV4-2
ASSQAIQGNNEQF
>TRBJ2-7|TRBV7-6
ASSLFGQGDYEQY
>TRBJ1-1|TRBV5-1
ASSLAGDWRSEAF